A single sample gave rise to the 28 T cell receptor beta chains below, sequenced in a study of cytomegalovirus exposure and HLA in healthy donors (dated by TCRdb to 2016 to 2017). Library prep was done by the immunoSEQ multiplex PCR assay. For the multiplex PCR, a mixture combining 60 forward primers for TCR Vbeta segments and 13 reverse primers for TCR Jbeta segments was used. This immuneACCESS table, as held by TCRdb, lists in-frame sequences with V and J called but not all clones. Of the missing ones, under half trace to an unresolved V gene in checked studies; the others have no known cause. This specimen's table enumerates roughly 200,000 clones. The ten largest clones add up to about 6.8% of the sample. Material: PBMCs. These receptors were obtained from a man under 40 in good health and CMV-seronegative.

The chain links TRBV10-3 to TRBJ2-7; D gene ambiguous. The CDR3 covers 14 residues. Deletions cut 3 bases from V and 3 bases from J, with 12 bases between. Per germline, CDR1 ENHRY and CDR2 SYGVKD. The CDR3 loop reads CAISDVSGGYEQYF. In nucleotides, the CDR3 is TGTGCCATCAGTGACGTCTCCGGCGGCTACGAGCAGTACTTC.

The chain has TRBV30 and TRBJ1-2, with 10 bases identical to TRBD1. The CDR3 length is 14 residues. Germline CDR1 is GTSNPN and CDR2 is SVGIG (reference sequence). With V trimmed by 1 base and J by 4 bases, 3 bases remained unmatched. CDR3 loop: CAWSAGQGFYGYTF. The CDR3 DNA reads as TGTGCCTGGAGTGCGGGACAGGGGTTCTATGGCTACACCTTC.

This rearrangement joins TRBV5-1 to TRBJ1-5, with D tentatively TRBD1 (6 bases). With 5 bases removed from V and 0 bases from J, the gap between germline ends came to 15 bases. Per germline, CDR1 SGHRS and CDR2 YFSETQ. The CDR3 runs 16 residues. The DNA of the CDR3 is TGCGCCAGCAGAACTCTCAGGGGTCATAGCAATCAGCCCCAGCATTTT. It codes for CASRTLRGHSNQPQHF.

The chain is built from TRBV4-3 and TRBJ1-2; TRBD1 matches at 7 bases. With 4 bases clipped from V and 7 bases from J, the junction kept 9 bases outside the gene matches. CDR1 and CDR2 (germline): LGHNA, YSLEER. This CDR3 is 14 amino acids long. CDR3 loop: CASSPTGVGVGYTF. The CDR3, as DNA: TGCGCCAGCAGCCCTACAGGGGTCGGGGTTGGCTACACCTTC.

The chain joins TRBV28 to TRBJ2-1; possible D gene TRBD2, 6 bases. The CDR3 contains 16 residues. The V gene lost 4 bases and the J gene lost 4 bases, with 17 bases spanning the gap. Germline CDR1 reads MDHEN; CDR2 reads SYDVKM. CDR3 loop: CASSSGQGGGYNEQFF. For the CDR3, the DNA is TGTGCCAGCAGTTCAGGCCAGGGTGGGGGGTACAATGAGCAGTTCTTC.

This chain connects TRBV28 to TRBJ1-5, with unresolved D. Germline CDR1 is MDHEN and CDR2 is SYDVKM. V shed 5 bases and J shed 1 base, with 6 bases lying between them. The CDR3 spans 13 residues. This CDR3 reads CASSLFSNQPQHF. The CDR3 bases are TGTGCCAGCAGTCTTTTCAGCAATCAGCCCCAGCATTTT. The full variable domain, rest sourced from reference TRBV28 and TRBJ1-5, is DVKVTQSSRYLVKRTGEKVFLECVQDMDHENMFWYRQDPGLGLRLIYFSYDVKMKEKGDIPEGYSVSREKKERFSLILESASTNQTSMYLCASSLFSNQPQHFGDGTRLSIL.

The chain combines TRBV5-4 with TRBJ1-2, with D perhaps TRBD1 (5 bases). The CDR3 loop spans 15 amino acids. Germline V gene sequence: CDR1 SGHNT, CDR2 YYREEE (reference sequence). Trimming stripped 0 bases from V and 6 bases from J, with 15 bases between. CDR3 in amino acids: CASSLVRTLRDGYTF. The CDR3 nucleotides read TGTGCCAGCAGCTTGGTGCGGACACTGCGAGATGGCTACACCTTC.

The chain combines TRBV27 with TRBJ1-2, with D maybe TRBD1 (5 bases). The V gene lost 6 bases and the J gene lost 7 bases, with 9 bases spanning the gap. The CDR3 sequence is 11 residues long. CDR1 and CDR2 (germline): MNHEY, SMNVEV (reference sequence). This CDR3 is CASSGTAGYTF. CDR3 sequence (DNA): TGTGCCAGCAGCGGGACTGCTGGCTACACCTTC.

This rearrangement joins TRBV7-6 to TRBJ1-4; TRBD1 is a possible D gene (6 bases). Germline V gives CDR1 SGHVS, CDR2 FNYEAQ. Deletions cut 3 bases from V and 4 bases from J, with 15 bases between. This CDR3 has 16 residues. CDR3 residues: CASSFYRVTVNEKLFF. CDR3 nucleotide sequence: TGTGCCAGCAGCTTTTACAGGGTTACCGTTAATGAAAAACTGTTTTTT.

The rearrangement joins TRBV9 to TRBJ2-2; TRBD2 agrees at 7 bases. V lost 0 bases to trimming and J lost 4 bases; unmatched junction nucleotides: 6. The V gene's germline CDR1 is SGDLS and CDR2 YYNGEE. CDR3 length: 16 amino acids. This CDR3 reads CASSVDSGGGTGELFF. CDR3 sequence (DNA): TGTGCCAGCAGCGTAGATTCGGGGGGAGGCACCGGGGAGCTGTTTTTT.

The chain carries TRBV11-3 and TRBJ1-1; 7 bases fit TRBD1. Per the germline V gene, CDR1 is SGHNT and CDR2 is YENEEA. The V and J ends lost 7 bases and 5 bases, in that order; junction bases with no gene match: 10. The CDR3 has 14 amino acids. DNA for the CDR3: TGTGCCAGCACCCGACAGGGAGAAGGAACTGAAGCTTTCTTT. It specifies CASTRQGEGTEAFF.

This sequence joins TRBV16 and TRBJ1-6, with 8 nucleotides matching TRBD1. The CDR3 extends over 16 amino acids. The V segment lost 1 base and the J segment 8 bases; nucleotides outside the gene matches: 7. CDR1 is KGHSY and CDR2 is FQNENV in the germline V gene. The CDR3 region has the DNA TGTGCCAGCAGCCAATTAGCGACAGGGGATGATTCACCCCTCCACTTT. Its translation is CASSQLATGDDSPLHF.

This sequence joins TRBV18 and TRBJ1-1, with TRBD1 matching over 9 bases. The CDR3 consists of 16 residues. Germline-derived CDR1 and CDR2 are KGHSH and LQKENI. The V gene end was trimmed by 0 bases and the J gene end by 6 bases; junction bases not matched to a gene: 8. CDR3 DNA sequence: TGTGCCAGCTCACCACCACGGGACAGGGCCACCGCTGAAGCTTTCTTT. Translating gives CASSPPRDRATAEAFF.

This chain connects TRBV4-3 to TRBJ2-2; D is possibly TRBD2 (6 bases). The CDR3 has 15 amino acids. The germline gives CDR1 LGHNA, CDR2 YSLEER. Trimming pared 0 bases from V and 6 bases from J, leaving 11 bases between. The CDR3 region has the DNA TGCGCCAGCAGCCAAGACCCGGGGGTCCCCGGGGAGCTGTTTTTT. It encodes CASSQDPGVPGELFF.

The rearrangement joins TRBV7-9 to TRBJ1-1, with D unclear. The V gene lost 2 bases and the J gene lost 1 base, with 14 bases spanning the gap. Germline lookup yields CDR1 SEHNR and CDR2 FQNEAQ (reference sequence). The CDR3 sequence is 16 residues long. For the CDR3, the DNA is TGTGCCAGCAGCTTACCAAAGAACTTTTGGAACACTGAAGCTTTCTTT. It translates to CASSLPKNFWNTEAFF. The variable domain in full, with the rest retrieved from reference TRBV7-9 and TRBJ1-1, is DTGVSQNPRHKITKRGQNVTFRCDPISEHNRLYWYRQTLGQGPEFLTYFQNEAQLEKSRLLSDRFSAERPKGSFSTLEIQRTEQGDSAMYLCASSLPKNFWNTEAFFGQGTRLTVV.

The V call is TRBV28, the J call TRBJ2-7; 12 bases are shared with TRBD2. This CDR3 is built from 15 residues. Germline CDR1 MDHEN, CDR2 SYDVKM. The V and J ends lost 6 bases and 1 base, in that order; junction bases with no gene match: 4. CDR3 residues: CASSPLAGGSYEQYF. CDR3 sequence (DNA): TGTGCCAGCAGCCCACTAGCGGGAGGATCCTACGAGCAGTACTTC.

The DNA for the CDR3 is TGTGCCAGCAGCTTAGCGAGCTCCTACGAGCAGTACTTC. Its translation is CASSLASSYEQYF. The chain combines TRBV7-9 with TRBJ2-7; no firm D call. Deletions cut 0 bases from V and 0 bases from J, with 3 bases between. The germline V gene encodes CDR1 SEHNR and CDR2 FQNEAQ (reference sequence). This CDR3 region has 13 residues.

The chain uses TRBV18 and TRBJ1-5; TRBD1 matches 7 bases. From germline, CDR1 is KGHSH and CDR2 LQKENI. This CDR3 is built from 17 residues. V gave up 2 bases and J gave up 1 base; unmatched junction bases: 8. The CDR3 DNA follows: TGTGCCAGCTCACCAATAGGCCCAGGGGGGAGCAATCAGCCCCAGCATTTT. Residues: CASSPIGPGGSNQPQHF.

The chain uses TRBV10-3 and TRBJ1-3; D might be TRBD1 (5 bases). The CDR3 is 19 amino acids. Germline V lookup: CDR1 ENHRY, CDR2 SYGVKD. The ends were cut back, 0 bases at V and 0 bases at J, with 18 bases in the middle. The DNA of the CDR3 is TGTGCCATCAGTGAGTCGGGCAGGACAACCGTCGACTCTGGAAACACCATATATTTT. The encoded protein is CAISESGRTTVDSGNTIYF.

The V and J genes are TRBV11-1 and TRBJ2-5; 9 bases agree with TRBD1. The CDR3 sequence is 16 residues long. CDR1 and CDR2 (germline): SGHAT, FQDESV (reference sequence). J gave up 5 bases and V 0 bases, and 7 bases lay outside the gene matches. CDR3 sequence (DNA): TGTGCCAGCAGCTTAGCGCTACAGGGGGCTGCCGAGACCCAGTACTTC. As protein: CASSLALQGAAETQYF.

The chain recombines TRBV11-2 with TRBJ2-5, with D perhaps matching TRBD2 (5 bases). CDR3 length: 16 residues. CDR1 and CDR2 from the germline V gene are SGHAT and FQNNGV. V was clipped by 1 base and J by 5 bases, with 17 bases between them. The CDR3 bases are TGTGCCAGCAGCTTAGGACCAGCCGGGATAGGGGAGACCCAGTACTTC. This encodes CASSLGPAGIGETQYF.

The chain uses TRBV5-1 and TRBJ2-7, with 7 bases that match TRBD2. Trimming cost V 0 bases and J 5 bases; bases outside gene matches: 8. Germline CDR1 and CDR2: SGHRS and YFSETQ. This CDR3 contains 15 residues. CDR3 region: CASSLAEGGPDEQYF. The CDR3 nucleotides read TGCGCCAGCAGCTTGGCCGAGGGAGGGCCCGACGAGCAGTACTTC.

The CDR3 region is CAISGQMNTEAFF. CDR3 DNA: TGTGCCATCAGTGGACAGATGAACACTGAAGCTTTCTTT. The chain is built from TRBV10-3 and TRBJ1-1, with D tentatively TRBD1 (5 bases). The CDR3 extends over 13 amino acids. The germline V and J ends were trimmed by 4 bases and 0 bases, with 6 bases remaining between them. Germline CDR1 reads ENHRY; CDR2 reads SYGVKD.

The J gene is TRBJ1-4, the V gene TRBV2; 8 bases match TRBD1. V was pared by 8 bases and J by 7 bases, with 9 bases of the junction left unmatched. In germline, CDR1 is SNHLY, CDR2 FYNNEI. CDR3 length equals 14 residues. The CDR3 bases are TGTGCCAGCTTCTCAGGGGGCTCGGCTGAAAAACTGTTTTTT. Its translation: CASFSGGSAEKLFF.

The chain joins TRBV19 to TRBJ1-4; tentative D call: TRBD1 (6 bases). CDR3 length: 15 residues. The germline gives CDR1 LNHDA, CDR2 SQIVND (reference sequence). V was cut by 5 bases and J by 8 bases, with 18 bases left in between. CDR3 region: CASSAQTGAIEKLFF. The CDR3 coding sequence is TGTGCCAGTAGTGCACAGACAGGCGCCATAGAAAAACTGTTTTTT.

This sequence joins TRBV29-1 and TRBJ1-1; TRBD1 agrees at 10 bases. In germline, CDR1 is SQVTM, CDR2 ANQGSEA. The length of the CDR3 is 13 residues. Germline trimming cut 1 base from V and 10 bases from J; bases unmatched to any gene: 6. CDR3 DNA: TGCAGCGTTGAAGGGGCGTGGACAGGGGGAGCTTTCTTT. It is translated as CSVEGAWTGGAFF.

The chain is built from TRBV6-1 and TRBJ1-2, with unresolved D. Germline values: CDR1 MNHNS, CDR2 SASEGT. Trimming shortened V by 1 base and J by 2 bases, and 8 bases separated the two germline ends. The CDR3 spans 14 residues. CDR3 in DNA: TGTGCCAGCAGTGAAGTATCGCTAAACTATGGCTACACCTTC. Translating gives CASSEVSLNYGYTF.

The chain employs TRBV9 and TRBJ1-2, with 11 bases that match TRBD1. CDR3 length equals 18 residues. The V segment lost 3 bases and the J segment 1 base; nucleotides outside the gene matches: 11. The germline V gene encodes CDR1 SGDLS and CDR2 YYNGEE. This CDR3 is CASSAGQGAKVFNYGYTF. DNA of the CDR3: TGTGCCAGCAGCGCCGGACAGGGGGCCAAAGTTTTTAACTATGGCTACACCTTC.